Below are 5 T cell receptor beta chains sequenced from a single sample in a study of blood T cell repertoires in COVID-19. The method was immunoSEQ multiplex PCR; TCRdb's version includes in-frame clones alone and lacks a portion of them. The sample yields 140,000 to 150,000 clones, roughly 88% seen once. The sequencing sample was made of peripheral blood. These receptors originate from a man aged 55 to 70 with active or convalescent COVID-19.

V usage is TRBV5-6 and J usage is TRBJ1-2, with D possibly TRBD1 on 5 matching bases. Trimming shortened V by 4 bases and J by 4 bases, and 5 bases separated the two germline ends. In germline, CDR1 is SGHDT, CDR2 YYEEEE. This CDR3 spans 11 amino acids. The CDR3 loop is CASSQGYGYTF. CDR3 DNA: TGTGCCAGCAGCCAGGGCTATGGCTACACCTTC. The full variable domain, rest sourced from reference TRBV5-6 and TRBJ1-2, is DAGVTQSPTHLIKTRGQQVTLRCSPKSGHDTVSWYQQALGQGPQFIFQYYEEEERQRGNFPDRFSGHQFPNYSSELNVNALLLGDSALYLCASSQGYGYTFGSGTRLTVV.

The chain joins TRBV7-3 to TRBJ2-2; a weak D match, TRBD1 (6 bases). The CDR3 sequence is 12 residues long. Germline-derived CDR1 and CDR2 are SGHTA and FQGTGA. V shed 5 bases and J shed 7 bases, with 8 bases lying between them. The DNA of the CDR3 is TGTGCCAGCAGCATGACAGGCGGGGAGCTGTTTTTT. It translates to CASSMTGGELFF.

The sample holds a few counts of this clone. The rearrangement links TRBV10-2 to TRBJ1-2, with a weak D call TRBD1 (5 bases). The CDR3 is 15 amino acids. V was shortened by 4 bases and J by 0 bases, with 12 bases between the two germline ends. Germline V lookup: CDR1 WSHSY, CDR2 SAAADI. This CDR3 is CASSATGGANYGYTF. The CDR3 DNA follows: TGCGCCAGCAGTGCCACGGGGGGAGCTAACTATGGCTACACCTTC.

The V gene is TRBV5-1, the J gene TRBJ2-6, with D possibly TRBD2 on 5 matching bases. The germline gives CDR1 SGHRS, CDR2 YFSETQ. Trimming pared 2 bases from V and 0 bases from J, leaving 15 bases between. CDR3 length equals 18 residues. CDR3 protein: CASSLRGSSSSGANVLTF. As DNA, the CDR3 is TGCGCCAGCAGCTTACGGGGATCTTCGAGCTCTGGGGCCAACGTCCTGACTTTC.

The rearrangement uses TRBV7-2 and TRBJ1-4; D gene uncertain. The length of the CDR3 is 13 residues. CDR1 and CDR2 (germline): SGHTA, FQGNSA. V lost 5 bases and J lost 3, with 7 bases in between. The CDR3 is CASSAEANEKLFF. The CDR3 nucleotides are TGTGCCAGCAGCGCCGAGGCTAATGAAAAACTGTTTTTT. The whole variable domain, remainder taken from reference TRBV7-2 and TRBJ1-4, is GAGVSQSPSNKVTEKGKDVELRCDPISGHTALYWYRQSLGQGLEFLIYFQGNSAPDKSGLPSDRFSAERTGGSVSTLTIQRTQQEDSAVYLCASSAEANEKLFFGSGTQLSVL.